The present entry profiles one T cell receptor (beta chain) with its context. Its matching antigen is unknown. This CDR3 is 13 amino acids long. The V and J ends lost 4 bases and 5 bases respectively, with 11 bases between them. Germline V CDR1 and CDR2: KGHSH, LQKENI. The sample is drawn from a study of T cell responses to AZD1222 COVID-19 vaccine. Whole-study results and caveats: Regions left unmutated in variants are reportedly the target of nearly half of spike-specific TCRs. Repertoire collection took place solely once the T cell response had peaked.

Data came from immunoSEQ multiplex PCR; TCRdb stores just in-frame clones and leaves some out. This sample has 110,000 or so clones, with around 88% found just once. The receptor's source is an adult who received the AZD1222 COVID-19 vaccine. The V call is TRBV18, the J call TRBJ1-1, with D perhaps TRBD1 (6 bases). Sequenced here: peripheral blood, sampled 28 days after the second AZD1222 dose. CDR3: CASSLHRETEAFF. The CDR3 coding sequence is TGTGCCAGCTCACTGCACAGGGAAACTGAAGCTTTCTTT.